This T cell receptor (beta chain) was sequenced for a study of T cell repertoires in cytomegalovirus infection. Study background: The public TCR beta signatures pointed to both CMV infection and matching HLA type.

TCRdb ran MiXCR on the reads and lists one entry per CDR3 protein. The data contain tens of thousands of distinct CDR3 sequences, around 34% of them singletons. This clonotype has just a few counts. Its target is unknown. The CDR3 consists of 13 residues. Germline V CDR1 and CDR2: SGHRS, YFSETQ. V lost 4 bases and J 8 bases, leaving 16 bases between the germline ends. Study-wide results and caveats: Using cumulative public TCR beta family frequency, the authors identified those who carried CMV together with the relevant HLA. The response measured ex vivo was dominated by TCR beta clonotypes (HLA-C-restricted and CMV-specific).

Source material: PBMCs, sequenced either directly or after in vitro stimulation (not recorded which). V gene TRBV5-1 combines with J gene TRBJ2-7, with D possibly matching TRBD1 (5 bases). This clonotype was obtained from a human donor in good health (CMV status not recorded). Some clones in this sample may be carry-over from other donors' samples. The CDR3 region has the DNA TGCGCCAGCAGCGCCCGAATACAGGAAAAGCAGTACTTC. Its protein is CASSARIQEKQYF. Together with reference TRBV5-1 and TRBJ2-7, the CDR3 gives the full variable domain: KAGVTQTPRYLIKTRGQQVTLSCSPISGHRSVSWYQQTPGQGLQFLFEYFSETQRNKGNFPGRFSGRQFSNSRSEMNVSTLELGDSALYLCASSARIQEKQYFGPGTRLTVT.